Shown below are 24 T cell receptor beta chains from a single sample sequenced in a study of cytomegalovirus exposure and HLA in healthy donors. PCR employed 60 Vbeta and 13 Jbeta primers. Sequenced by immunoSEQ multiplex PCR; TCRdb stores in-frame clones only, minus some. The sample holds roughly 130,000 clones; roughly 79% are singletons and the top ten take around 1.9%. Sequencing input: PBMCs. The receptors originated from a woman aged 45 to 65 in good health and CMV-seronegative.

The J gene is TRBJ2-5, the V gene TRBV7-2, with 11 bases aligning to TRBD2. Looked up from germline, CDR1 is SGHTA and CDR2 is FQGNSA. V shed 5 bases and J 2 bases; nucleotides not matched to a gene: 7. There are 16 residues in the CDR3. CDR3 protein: CASSNLAGGPQETQYF. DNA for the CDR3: TGTGCCAGCAGCAATCTAGCGGGAGGCCCTCAAGAGACCCAGTACTTC.

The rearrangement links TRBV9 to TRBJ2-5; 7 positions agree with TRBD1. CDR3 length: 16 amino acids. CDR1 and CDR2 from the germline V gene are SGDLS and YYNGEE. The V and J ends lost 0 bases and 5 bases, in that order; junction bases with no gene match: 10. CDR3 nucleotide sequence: TGTGCCAGCAGCGTAGCGGGGACAGTTTTTGATGAGACCCAGTACTTC. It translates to CASSVAGTVFDETQYF.

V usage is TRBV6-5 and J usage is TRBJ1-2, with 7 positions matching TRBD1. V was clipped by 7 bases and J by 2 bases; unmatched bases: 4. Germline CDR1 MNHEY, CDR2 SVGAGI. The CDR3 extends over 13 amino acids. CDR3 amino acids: CASTPTGNYGYTF. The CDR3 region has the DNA TGTGCCAGCACCCCGACAGGGAACTATGGCTACACCTTC.

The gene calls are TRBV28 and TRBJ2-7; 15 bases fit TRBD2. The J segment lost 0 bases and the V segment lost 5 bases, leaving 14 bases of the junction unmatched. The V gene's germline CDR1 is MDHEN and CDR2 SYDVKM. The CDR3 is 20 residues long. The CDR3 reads CASSTLRGTSGRLGSYEQYF. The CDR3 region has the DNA TGTGCCAGCAGTACCCTAAGGGGGACTAGCGGGAGGTTGGGCTCCTACGAGCAGTACTTC.

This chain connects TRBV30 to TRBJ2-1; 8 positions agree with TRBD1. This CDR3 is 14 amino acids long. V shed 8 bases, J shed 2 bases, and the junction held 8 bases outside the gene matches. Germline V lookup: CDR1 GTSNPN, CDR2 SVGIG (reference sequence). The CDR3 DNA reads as TGTGCCCGAAATACAGGGGGGACCTACAATGAGCAGTTCTTC. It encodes CARNTGGTYNEQFF.

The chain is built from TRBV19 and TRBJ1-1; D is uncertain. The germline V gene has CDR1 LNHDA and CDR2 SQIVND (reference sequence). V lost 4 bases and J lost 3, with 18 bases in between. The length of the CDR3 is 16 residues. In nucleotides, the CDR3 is TGTGCCAGTAGTACAGGACCGGGCGGGTCGGACACTGAAGCTTTCTTT. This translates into CASSTGPGGSDTEAFF. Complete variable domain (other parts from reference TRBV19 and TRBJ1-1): DGGITQSPKYLFRKEGQNVTLSCEQNLNHDAMYWYRQDPGQGLRLIYYSQIVNDFQKGDIAEGYSVSREKKESFPLTVTSAQKNPTAFYLCASSTGPGGSDTEAFFGQGTRLTVV.

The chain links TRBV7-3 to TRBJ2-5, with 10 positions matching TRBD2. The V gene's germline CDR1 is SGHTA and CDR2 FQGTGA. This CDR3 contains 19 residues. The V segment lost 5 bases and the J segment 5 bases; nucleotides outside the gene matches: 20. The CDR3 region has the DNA TGTGCCAGCAGCCTCCGGGGGACTAGCGCGCTTGCCGGGGGGGAGACCCAGTACTTC. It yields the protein CASSLRGTSALAGGETQYF. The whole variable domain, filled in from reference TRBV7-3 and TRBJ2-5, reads GAGVSQTPSNKVTEKGKYVELRCDPISGHTALYWYRQSLGQGPEFLIYFQGTGAADDSGLPNDRFFAVRPEGSVSTLKIQRTERGDSAVYLCASSLRGTSALAGGETQYFGPGTRLLVL.

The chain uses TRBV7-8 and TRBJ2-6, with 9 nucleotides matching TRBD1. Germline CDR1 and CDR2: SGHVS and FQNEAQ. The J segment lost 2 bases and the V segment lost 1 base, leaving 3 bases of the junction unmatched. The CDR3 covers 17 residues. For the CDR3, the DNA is TGTGCCAGCAGCTTAGACAGGGGGCTAGCTGGGGCCAACGTCCTGACTTTC. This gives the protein CASSLDRGLAGANVLTF.

This CDR3 reads CASGIGQGSVYGYTF. The CDR3 DNA sequence: TGTGCCAGCGGGATAGGACAGGGGTCGGTCTATGGCTACACCTTC. The V and J genes are TRBV6-5 and TRBJ1-2, with 9 bases that match TRBD1. Unmatched junction bases numbered 11, after V lost 8 bases and J lost 4 bases. CDR1 is MNHEY and CDR2 is SVGAGI in the germline V gene. There are 15 residues in the CDR3.

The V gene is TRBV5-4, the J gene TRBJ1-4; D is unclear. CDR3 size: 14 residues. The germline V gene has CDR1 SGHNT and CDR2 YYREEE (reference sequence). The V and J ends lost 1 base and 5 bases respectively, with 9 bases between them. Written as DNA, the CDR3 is TGTGCCAGCAGCTTGTTGGGCGGGAATGAAAAACTGTTTTTT. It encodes CASSLLGGNEKLFF.

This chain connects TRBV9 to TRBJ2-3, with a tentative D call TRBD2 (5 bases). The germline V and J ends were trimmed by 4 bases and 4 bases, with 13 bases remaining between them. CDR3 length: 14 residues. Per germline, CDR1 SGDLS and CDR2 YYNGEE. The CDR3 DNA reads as TGTGCCAGCAGCATCACTCTAGCCCCAGATACGCAGTATTTT. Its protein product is CASSITLAPDTQYF.

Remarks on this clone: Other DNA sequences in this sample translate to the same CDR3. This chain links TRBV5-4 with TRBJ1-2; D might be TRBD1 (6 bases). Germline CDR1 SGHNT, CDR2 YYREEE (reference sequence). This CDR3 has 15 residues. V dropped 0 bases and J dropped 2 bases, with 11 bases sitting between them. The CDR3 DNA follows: TGTGCCAGCAGCTTGGCAGGCCAGGGGAACTATGGCTACACCTTC. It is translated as CASSLAGQGNYGYTF.

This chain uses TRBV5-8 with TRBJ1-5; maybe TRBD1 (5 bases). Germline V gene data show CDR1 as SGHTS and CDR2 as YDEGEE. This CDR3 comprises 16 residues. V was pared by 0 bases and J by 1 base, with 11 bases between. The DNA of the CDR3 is TGTGCCAGCAGCTTGGAGTGGGGGGAAAGCAATCAGCCCCAGCATTTT. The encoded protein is CASSLEWGESNQPQHF.

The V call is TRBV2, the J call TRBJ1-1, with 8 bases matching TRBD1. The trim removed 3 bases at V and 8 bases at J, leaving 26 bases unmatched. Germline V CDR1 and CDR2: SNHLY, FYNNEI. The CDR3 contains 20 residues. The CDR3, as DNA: TGTGCCAGCAGTGATGGGTCGGCTGGGGGGTTGACAGGGGTCACGAAGGAAGCTTTCTTT. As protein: CASSDGSAGGLTGVTKEAFF.

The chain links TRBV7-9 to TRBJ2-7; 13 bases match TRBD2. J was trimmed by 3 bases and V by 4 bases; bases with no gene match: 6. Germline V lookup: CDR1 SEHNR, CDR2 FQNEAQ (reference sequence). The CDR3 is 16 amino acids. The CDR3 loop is CASSSRRTSGSYEQYF. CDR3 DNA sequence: TGTGCCAGCAGCTCCCGAAGGACTAGCGGGAGCTACGAGCAGTACTTC.

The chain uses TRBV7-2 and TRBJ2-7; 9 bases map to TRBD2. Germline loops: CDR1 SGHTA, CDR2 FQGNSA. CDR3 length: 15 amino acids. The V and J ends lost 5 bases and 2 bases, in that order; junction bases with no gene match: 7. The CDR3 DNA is TGTGCCAGCAGCCCGGTTGCTAGCGGGACCTACGAGCAGTACTTC. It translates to CASSPVASGTYEQYF.

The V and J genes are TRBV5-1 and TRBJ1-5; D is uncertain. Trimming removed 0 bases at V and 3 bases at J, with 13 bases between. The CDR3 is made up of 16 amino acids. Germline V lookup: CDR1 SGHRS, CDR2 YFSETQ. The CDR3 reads CASSLGSRDDNQPQHF. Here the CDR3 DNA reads TGCGCCAGCAGCTTGGGGTCTAGAGACGACAATCAGCCCCAGCATTTT.

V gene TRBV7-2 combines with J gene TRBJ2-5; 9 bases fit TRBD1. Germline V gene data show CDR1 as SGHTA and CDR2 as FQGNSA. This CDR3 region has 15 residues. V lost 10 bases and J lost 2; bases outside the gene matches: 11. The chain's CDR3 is CATTFGDRVQETQYF. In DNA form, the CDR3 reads TGTGCCACCACTTTCGGGGACAGGGTTCAAGAGACCCAGTACTTC.

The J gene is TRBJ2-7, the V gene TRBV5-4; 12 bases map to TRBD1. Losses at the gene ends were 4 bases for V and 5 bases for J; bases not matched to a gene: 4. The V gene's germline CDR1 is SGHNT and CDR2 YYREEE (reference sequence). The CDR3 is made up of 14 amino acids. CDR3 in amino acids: CASSQGQGAHEQYV. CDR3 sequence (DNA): TGTGCCAGCAGCCAGGGACAGGGGGCCCACGAGCAGTACGTC.

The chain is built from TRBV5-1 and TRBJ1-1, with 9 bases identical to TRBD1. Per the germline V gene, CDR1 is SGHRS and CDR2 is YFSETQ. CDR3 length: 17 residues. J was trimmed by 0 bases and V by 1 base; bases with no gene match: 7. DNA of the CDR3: TGCGCCAGCAGCTTGAAGGGACAGGGCCTAATGAACACTGAAGCTTTCTTT. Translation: CASSLKGQGLMNTEAFF.

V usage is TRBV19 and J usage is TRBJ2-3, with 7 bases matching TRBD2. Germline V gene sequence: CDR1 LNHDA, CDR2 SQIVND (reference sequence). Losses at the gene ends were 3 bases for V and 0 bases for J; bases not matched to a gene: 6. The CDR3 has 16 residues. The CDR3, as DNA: TGTGCCAGTAGTATGTTTCTAGCGGTAAGCACAGATACGCAGTATTTT. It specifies CASSMFLAVSTDTQYF.

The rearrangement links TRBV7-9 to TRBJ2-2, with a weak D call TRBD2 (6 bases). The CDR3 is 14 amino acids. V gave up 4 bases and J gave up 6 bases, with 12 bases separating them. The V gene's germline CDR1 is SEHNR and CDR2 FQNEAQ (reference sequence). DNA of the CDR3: TGTGCCAGCAGCTACCCGACTAGGGCCGGGGAGCTGTTTTTT. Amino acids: CASSYPTRAGELFF.

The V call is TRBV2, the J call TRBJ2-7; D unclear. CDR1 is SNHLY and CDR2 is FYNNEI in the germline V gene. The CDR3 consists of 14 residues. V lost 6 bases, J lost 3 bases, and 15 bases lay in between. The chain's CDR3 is CASRGADGDYEQYF. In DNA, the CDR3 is TGTGCCAGCAGAGGCGCCGACGGAGACTACGAGCAGTACTTC.

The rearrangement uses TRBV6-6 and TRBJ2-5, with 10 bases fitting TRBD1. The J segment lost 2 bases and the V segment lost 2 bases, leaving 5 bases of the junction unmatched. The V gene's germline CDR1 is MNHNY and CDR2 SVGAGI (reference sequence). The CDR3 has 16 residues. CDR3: CASSYPGQGKQETQYF. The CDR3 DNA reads TGTGCCAGCAGTTACCCGGGACAGGGGAAACAAGAGACCCAGTACTTC.